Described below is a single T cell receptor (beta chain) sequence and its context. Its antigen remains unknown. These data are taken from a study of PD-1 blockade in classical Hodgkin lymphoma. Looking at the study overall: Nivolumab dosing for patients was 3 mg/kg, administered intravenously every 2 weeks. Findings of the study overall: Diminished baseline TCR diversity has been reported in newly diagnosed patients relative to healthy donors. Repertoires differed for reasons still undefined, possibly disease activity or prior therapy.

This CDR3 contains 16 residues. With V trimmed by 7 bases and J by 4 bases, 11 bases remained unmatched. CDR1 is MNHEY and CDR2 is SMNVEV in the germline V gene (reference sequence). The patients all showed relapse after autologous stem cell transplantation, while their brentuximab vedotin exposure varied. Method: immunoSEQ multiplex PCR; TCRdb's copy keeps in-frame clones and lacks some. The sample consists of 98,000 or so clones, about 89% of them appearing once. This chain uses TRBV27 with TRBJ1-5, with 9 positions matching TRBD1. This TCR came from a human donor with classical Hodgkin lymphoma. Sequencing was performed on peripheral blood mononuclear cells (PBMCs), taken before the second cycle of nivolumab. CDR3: CASIIPGDRVNQPQHF. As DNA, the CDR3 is TGTGCCAGCATTATACCAGGGGACAGGGTTAATCAGCCCCAGCATTTT.